The clone carrying this TCR beta chain was seen ten or more times. Preparation of the TCRbeta library was carried out with unique molecular identifiers. TCRdb fed the PCR reads into MiXCR, producing one record per CDR3 protein. The sample records some 530,000 distinct CDR3 sequences, approximately 13% being singletons. The sample comes from a study of T-cell reconstitution after alpha-beta-depleted transplantation in children. V trimming: 5 bases; J trimming: 6 bases; junction bases outside the gene matches: 5. Germline V gene sequence: CDR1 SGHRS, CDR2 YFSETQ. The CDR3 sequence is 13 residues long. The chain links TRBV5-1 to TRBJ2-3, with TRBD2 matching over 8 bases. The sequencing used PBMCs from the stem cell graft donor, collected from the stem cell graft. This sequence originates from a human donor who donated a stem cell graft to a child with combined immunodeficiency. Here the CDR3 DNA reads TGCGCCAGCAGACTTAGCGGGATTGATACGCAGTATTTT. Its translation: CASRLSGIDTQYF.